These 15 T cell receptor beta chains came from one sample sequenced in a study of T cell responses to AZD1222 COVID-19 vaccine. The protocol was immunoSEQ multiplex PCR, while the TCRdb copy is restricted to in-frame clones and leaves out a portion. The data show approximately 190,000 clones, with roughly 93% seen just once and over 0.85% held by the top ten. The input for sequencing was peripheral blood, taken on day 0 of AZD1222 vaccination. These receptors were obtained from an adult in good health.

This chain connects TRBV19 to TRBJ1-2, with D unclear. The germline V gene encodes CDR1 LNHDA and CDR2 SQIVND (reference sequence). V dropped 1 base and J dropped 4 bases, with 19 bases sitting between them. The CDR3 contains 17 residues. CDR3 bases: TGTGCCAGTAGTATAGGAGGGCAGAGAGAGAACCTCTATGGCTACACCTTC. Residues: CASSIGGQRENLYGYTF. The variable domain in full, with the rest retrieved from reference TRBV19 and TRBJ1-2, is DGGITQSPKYLFRKEGQNVTLSCEQNLNHDAMYWYRQDPGQGLRLIYYSQIVNDFQKGDIAEGYSVSREKKESFPLTVTSAQKNPTAFYLCASSIGGQRENLYGYTFGSGTRLTVV.

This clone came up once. The CDR3 nucleotides are TGTGCCAGCAGCCTCCAGGGCGGCGGCACCGGGGAGCTGTTTTTT. Residues: CASSLQGGGTGELFF. The chain employs TRBV7-3 and TRBJ2-2; weak D call: TRBD1 (5 bases). The CDR3 covers 15 residues. V lost 5 bases and J lost 4, with 14 bases in between. Germline V gives CDR1 SGHTA, CDR2 FQGTGA. Looking up the rest from reference TRBV7-3 and TRBJ2-2 gives the full variable domain: GAGVSQTPSNKVTEKGKYVELRCDPISGHTALYWYRQSLGQGPEFLIYFQGTGAADDSGLPNDRFFAVRPEGSVSTLKIQRTERGDSAVYLCASSLQGGGTGELFFGEGSRLTVL.

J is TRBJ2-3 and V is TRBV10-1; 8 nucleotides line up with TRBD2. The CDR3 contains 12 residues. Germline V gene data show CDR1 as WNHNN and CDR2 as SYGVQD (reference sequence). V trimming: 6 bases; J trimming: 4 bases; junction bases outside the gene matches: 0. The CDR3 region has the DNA TGCGCCAGCAGCGGGGGGGCAGATACGCAGTATTTT. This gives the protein CASSGGADTQYF.

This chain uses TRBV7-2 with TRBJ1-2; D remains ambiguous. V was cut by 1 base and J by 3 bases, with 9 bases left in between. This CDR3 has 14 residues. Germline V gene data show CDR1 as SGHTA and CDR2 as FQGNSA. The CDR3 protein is CASSLDPTDYGYTF. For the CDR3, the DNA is TGTGCCAGCAGCTTAGATCCTACGGACTATGGCTACACCTTC.

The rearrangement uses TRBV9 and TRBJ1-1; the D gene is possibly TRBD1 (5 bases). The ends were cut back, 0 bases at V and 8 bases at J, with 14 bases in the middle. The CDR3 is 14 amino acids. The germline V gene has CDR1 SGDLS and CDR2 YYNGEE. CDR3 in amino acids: CASSVGAYGAEAFF. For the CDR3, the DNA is TGTGCCAGCAGCGTAGGCGCGTACGGGGCCGAAGCTTTCTTT.

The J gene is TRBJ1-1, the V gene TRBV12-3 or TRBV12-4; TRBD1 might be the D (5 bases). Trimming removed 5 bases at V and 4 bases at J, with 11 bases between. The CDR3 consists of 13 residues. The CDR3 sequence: CASSGSDITEAFF. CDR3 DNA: TGTGCCAGCAGTGGCTCGGACATCACTGAAGCTTTCTTT.

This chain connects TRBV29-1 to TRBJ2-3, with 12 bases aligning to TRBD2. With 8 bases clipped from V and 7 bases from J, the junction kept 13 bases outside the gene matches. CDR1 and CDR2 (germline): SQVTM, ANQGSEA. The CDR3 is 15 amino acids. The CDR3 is CSSRSASGRGNTQYF. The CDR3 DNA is TGCAGCTCACGATCGGCTAGCGGGAGGGGGAATACGCAGTATTTT.

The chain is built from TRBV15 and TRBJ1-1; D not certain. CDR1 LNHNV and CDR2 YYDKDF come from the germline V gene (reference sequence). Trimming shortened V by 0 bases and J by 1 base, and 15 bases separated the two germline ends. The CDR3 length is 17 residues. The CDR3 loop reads CATSRDAADGRNTEAFF. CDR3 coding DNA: TGTGCCACCAGCAGAGATGCAGCGGACGGCCGGAACACTGAAGCTTTCTTT.

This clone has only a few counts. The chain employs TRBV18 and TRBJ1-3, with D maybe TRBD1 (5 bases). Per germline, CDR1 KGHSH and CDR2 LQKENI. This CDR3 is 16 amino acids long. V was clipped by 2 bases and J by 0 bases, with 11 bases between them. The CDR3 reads CASSPTLGDSGNTIYF. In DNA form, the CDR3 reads TGTGCCAGCTCACCAACATTAGGGGACTCTGGAAACACCATATATTTT.

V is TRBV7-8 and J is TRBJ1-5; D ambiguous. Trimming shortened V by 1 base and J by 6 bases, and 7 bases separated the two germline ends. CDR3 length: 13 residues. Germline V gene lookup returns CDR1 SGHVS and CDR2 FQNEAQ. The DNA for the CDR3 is TGTGCCAGCAGCTTAGAGGGCGGTCAGCCCCAGCATTTT. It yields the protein CASSLEGGQPQHF.

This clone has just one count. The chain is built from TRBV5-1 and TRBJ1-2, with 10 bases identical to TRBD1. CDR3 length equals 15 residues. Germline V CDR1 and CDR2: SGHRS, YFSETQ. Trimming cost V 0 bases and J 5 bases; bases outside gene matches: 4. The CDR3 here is CASSLGQGASYGYTF. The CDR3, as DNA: TGCGCCAGCAGCTTGGGACAGGGGGCGAGTTATGGCTACACCTTC. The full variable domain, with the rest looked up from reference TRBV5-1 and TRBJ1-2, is KAGVTQTPRYLIKTRGQQVTLSCSPISGHRSVSWYQQTPGQGLQFLFEYFSETQRNKGNFPGRFSGRQFSNSRSEMNVSTLELGDSALYLCASSLGQGASYGYTFGSGTRLTVV.

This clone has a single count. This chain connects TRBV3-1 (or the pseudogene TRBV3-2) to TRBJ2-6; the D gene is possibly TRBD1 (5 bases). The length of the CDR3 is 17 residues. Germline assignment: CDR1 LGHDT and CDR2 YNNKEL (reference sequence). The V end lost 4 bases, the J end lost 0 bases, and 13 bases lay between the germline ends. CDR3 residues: CASSPSTAGSGANVLTF. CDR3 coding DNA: TGTGCCAGCAGCCCGTCGACAGCAGGCTCTGGGGCCAACGTCCTGACTTTC.

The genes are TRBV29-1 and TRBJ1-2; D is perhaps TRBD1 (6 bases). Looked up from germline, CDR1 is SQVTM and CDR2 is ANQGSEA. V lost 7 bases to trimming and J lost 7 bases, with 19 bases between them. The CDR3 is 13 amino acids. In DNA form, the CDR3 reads TGCAGCGGTGGGACCGGGGGGGCGCGTGGCTACACCTTC. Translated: CSGGTGGARGYTF.

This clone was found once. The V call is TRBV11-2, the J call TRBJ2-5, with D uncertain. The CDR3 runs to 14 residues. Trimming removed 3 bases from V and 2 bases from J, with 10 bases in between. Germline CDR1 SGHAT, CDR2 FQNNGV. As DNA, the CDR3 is TGTGCCAGCAGCTTTCAGCGCGAACAAGAGACCCAGTACTTC. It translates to CASSFQREQETQYF. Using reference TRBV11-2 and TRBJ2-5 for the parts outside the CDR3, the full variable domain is EAGVAQSPRYKIIEKRQSVAFWCNPISGHATLYWYQQILGQGPKLLIQFQNNGVVDDSQLPKDRFSAERLKGVDSTLKIQPAKLEDSAVYLCASSFQREQETQYFGPGTRLLVL.

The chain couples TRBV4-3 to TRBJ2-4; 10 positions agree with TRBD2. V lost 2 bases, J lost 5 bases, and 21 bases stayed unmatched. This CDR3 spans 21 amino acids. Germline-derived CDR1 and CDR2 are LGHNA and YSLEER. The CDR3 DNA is TGCGCCAGCAGCCAACTTCCCCCGGTTAGCGGGGGGCCGTCGATGGAAAACATTCAGTACTTC. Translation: CASSQLPPVSGGPSMENIQYF.